This T cell receptor (beta chain) was found in a study of T cells expressing NK-cell markers. Regarding the study as a whole: These clonotypes, the leaders elsewhere, also led the CD3+CD56-NKG2C+ fraction in four donors.

TCRdb reworked the 5' RACE reads into one entry per CDR3 protein, no DNA. The sample's table shows roughly 430,000 distinct CDR3 sequences. Concerning this clonotype: Its antigen is not known.

Germline CDR1 is DFQATT and CDR2 is SNEGSKA (reference sequence). This CDR3 comprises 15 residues. The sample comprised blood T cells: a sorted CD56 or NKG2C T cell subset, CD4+ or CD8+ T cells, or bulk PBMC T cells (not recorded which). The sequence came from a woman aged 18 to 75 in good health. The chain is built from TRBV20-1 and TRBJ2-7; without DNA, the TCRdb call of TRBD1 cannot be checked. The CDR3 reads CSARDLGRGGYEQYF.